These 18 T cell receptor beta chains came from one sample sequenced in a study of cytomegalovirus exposure and HLA in healthy donors. The protocol was immunoSEQ multiplex PCR, while the TCRdb copy is restricted to in-frame clones and leaves out a portion. The sample holds some 170,000 clones, around 96% seen once. Sequencing input: PBMCs. These TCRs come from a woman between 18 and 29 years old in good health and CMV-seronegative.

This clone came up once. The V and J genes are TRBV27 and TRBJ1-5; D may be TRBD1 (6 bases). Germline V CDR1 and CDR2: MNHEY, SMNVEV (reference sequence). This CDR3 is built from 13 residues. Trimming took 4 bases from V and 7 from J, leaving 11 bases between them. The CDR3 DNA is TGTGCCAGCAGTTGGGGGCCGGGACAGCCCCAGCATTTT. Protein sequence: CASSWGPGQPQHF.

The chain employs TRBV10-3 and TRBJ1-2, with D uncertain. This CDR3 is 15 amino acids long. Looked up from germline, CDR1 is ENHRY and CDR2 is SYGVKD. Trimming left V 6 bases short and J 2 bases short, with 16 bases between. The CDR3 DNA follows: TGTGCCATCAGGTCCACCCGAGGCGGGAACTATGGCTACACCTTC. Encoded protein: CAIRSTRGGNYGYTF.

V gene TRBV5-1 combines with J gene TRBJ1-5, with a weak D call TRBD1 (6 bases). Trimming removed 4 bases from V and 4 bases from J, with 12 bases in between. Per the germline V gene, CDR1 is SGHRS and CDR2 is YFSETQ. The CDR3 extends over 14 amino acids. This CDR3 reads CASSPGTLNQPQHF. The CDR3 DNA reads as TGCGCCAGCAGCCCGGGGACACTTAATCAGCCCCAGCATTTT.

The chain has TRBV5-1 and TRBJ1-1; 10 positions agree with TRBD1. V lost 3 bases and J lost 6; bases outside the gene matches: 2. The germline gives CDR1 SGHRS, CDR2 YFSETQ. The CDR3 covers 13 residues. The CDR3 sequence is CASSWDRGAEAFF. CDR3 DNA: TGCGCCAGCAGCTGGGACAGGGGAGCTGAAGCTTTCTTT.

V gene TRBV7-8 combines with J gene TRBJ1-2; 8 nucleotides align to TRBD1. J was trimmed by 10 bases and V by 0 bases; bases with no gene match: 10. The germline gives CDR1 SGHVS, CDR2 FQNEAQ. The CDR3 is made up of 15 amino acids. The CDR3 DNA reads TGTGCCAGCAGCTTAGCGCAGGTGGGACAGGCGAACTACACCTTC. Its translation: CASSLAQVGQANYTF.

The V and J genes are TRBV4-1 and TRBJ2-6, with D perhaps TRBD1 (6 bases). This CDR3 is 15 amino acids long. The V and J ends lost 9 bases and 0 bases respectively, with 12 bases between them. Germline CDR1 MGHRA, CDR2 YSYEKL. The CDR3 DNA is TGCGCCAGTCGACAGGTTAGCTCTGGGGCCAACGTCCTGACTTTC. It codes for CASRQVSSGANVLTF.

The chain couples TRBV7-3 to TRBJ2-2; TRBD2 matches at 7 bases. The CDR3 has 15 residues. V gave up 3 bases and J gave up 5 bases; unmatched junction bases: 6. The V gene's germline CDR1 is SGHTA and CDR2 FQGTGA. CDR3 residues: CASSLGGGVTGELFF. As DNA, the CDR3 is TGTGCCAGCAGCTTGGGGGGGGGTGTAACCGGGGAGCTGTTTTTT. The variable domain in full, completed from reference TRBV7-3 and TRBJ2-2, reads GAGVSQTPSNKVTEKGKYVELRCDPISGHTALYWYRQSLGQGPEFLIYFQGTGAADDSGLPNDRFFAVRPEGSVSTLKIQRTERGDSAVYLCASSLGGGVTGELFFGEGSRLTVL.

This chain joins TRBV7-8 and TRBJ1-6; 7 bases are shared with TRBD1. Trimming took 7 bases from V and 13 from J; bases not matched to a gene: 19. The germline V gene has CDR1 SGHVS and CDR2 FQNEAQ. This CDR3 has 16 residues. The CDR3 reads CASTYGMGDSVSPLHF. The CDR3 nucleotides are TGTGCCAGCACCTATGGGATGGGGGACAGCGTCTCGCCCCTCCACTTT.

This sequence joins TRBV6-1 and TRBJ1-4, with TRBD1 matching 8 bases. The J segment lost 10 bases and the V segment lost 6 bases, leaving 10 bases of the junction unmatched. CDR3 length equals 14 residues. The germline V gene has CDR1 MNHNS and CDR2 SASEGT. In DNA form, the CDR3 reads TGTGCCAGCAGAGCCGGGACAGGAATCGGAAAACTGTTTTTT. Translating it yields CASRAGTGIGKLFF.

This chain connects TRBV9 to TRBJ2-5, with TRBD2 identical over 14 bases. CDR1 is SGDLS and CDR2 is YYNGEE in the germline V gene. Trimming removed 3 bases from V and 13 bases from J; junction bases left unmatched: 11. The CDR3 has 15 residues. The CDR3 nucleotides are TGTGCCAGCAGCGGCGTCCCGGGACTAGCGGGGGTACTGTACTTC. Protein: CASSGVPGLAGVLYF.

The V call is TRBV11-3, the J call TRBJ2-2; D is uncertain. The germline gives CDR1 SGHNT, CDR2 YENEEA. The V gene lost 5 bases and the J gene lost 4 bases, with 5 bases spanning the gap. The CDR3 runs to 12 residues. In DNA, the CDR3 is TGTGCCAGCAGCCGGAGCACCGGGGAGCTGTTTTTT. This encodes CASSRSTGELFF.

The chain joins TRBV19 to TRBJ2-4; maybe TRBD1 (5 bases). The germline V gene has CDR1 LNHDA and CDR2 SQIVND (reference sequence). Trimming left V 4 bases short and J 0 bases short, with 13 bases between. This CDR3 is 16 amino acids long. The CDR3 protein is CASSTGGALAKNIQYF. CDR3 DNA sequence: TGTGCCAGTAGTACCGGTGGGGCACTAGCCAAAAACATTCAGTACTTC.

This rearrangement joins TRBV9 to TRBJ1-1, with a weak D call TRBD1 (6 bases). The CDR3 runs 15 residues. Trimming removed 4 bases from V and 4 bases from J, with 17 bases in between. Per the germline V gene, CDR1 is SGDLS and CDR2 is YYNGEE. The DNA of the CDR3 is TGTGCCAGCAGCACCTGGACAGAAGTGGGCACTGAAGCTTTCTTT. Amino acid sequence: CASSTWTEVGTEAFF.

The rearrangement joins TRBV7-2 to TRBJ2-1; D gene uncertain. Germline CDR1 SGHTA, CDR2 FQGNSA. The length of the CDR3 is 14 residues. V lost 1 base to trimming and J lost 3 bases, with 7 bases between them. CDR3 in amino acids: CASSLESGYNEQFF. DNA for the CDR3: TGTGCCAGCAGCTTAGAGTCCGGCTACAATGAGCAGTTCTTC.

This chain joins TRBV6-5 and TRBJ2-7; 9 bases align to TRBD1. V gave up 6 bases and J gave up 4 bases; unmatched junction bases: 10. CDR1 and CDR2 (germline): MNHEY, SVGAGI. CDR3 size: 15 residues. CDR3 sequence: CASSQGQGSRYEQYF. CDR3 DNA sequence: TGTGCCAGCAGCCAAGGACAGGGGAGTCGGTACGAGCAGTACTTC.

The gene calls are TRBV18 and TRBJ1-2, with D maybe TRBD1 (6 bases). V lost 4 bases, J lost 4 bases, and 19 bases lay in between. The germline CDR1 and CDR2 sequences are KGHSH and LQKENI. This CDR3 contains 16 residues. This CDR3 is CASSLTGHLGAYGYTF. CDR3 in DNA: TGTGCCAGCTCACTTACGGGACATCTTGGGGCCTATGGCTACACCTTC. The complete variable domain, with remaining parts taken from reference TRBV18 and TRBJ1-2, reads NAGVMQNPRHLVRRRGQEARLRCSPMKGHSHVYWYRQLPEEGLKFMVYLQKENIIDESGMPKERFSAEFPKEGPSILRIQQVVRGDSAAYFCASSLTGHLGAYGYTFGSGTRLTVV.

This clone was seen just once. The rearrangement uses TRBV6-1 and TRBJ2-1; 11 nucleotides line up with TRBD2. V lost 6 bases and J lost 8; bases outside the gene matches: 3. The CDR3 loop spans 13 amino acids. Per germline, CDR1 MNHNS and CDR2 SASEGT. The CDR3 DNA is TGTGCCAGCAGGGGGACTAGCGGATATGAGCAGTTCTTC. This sequence encodes CASRGTSGYEQFF.

The chain recombines TRBV25-1 with TRBJ2-7; the D gene is possibly TRBD1 (5 bases). Per germline, CDR1 MGHDK and CDR2 SYGVNS. Trimming removed 3 bases from V and 5 bases from J, with 11 bases in between. The CDR3 runs 13 residues. CDR3 sequence: CASSETLRDEQYF. DNA of the CDR3: TGTGCCAGCAGTGAGACCCTCAGGGACGAGCAGTACTTC.